The 18 T cell receptor beta chains presented below share a single source sample, sequenced in a study of Ad26.COV2.S vaccination and SARS-CoV-2 variants. The treatment denotes: over 15 received Ad26.COV2.S at low or high dose, single or two shots; about 5 received placebo; per-sample allocation not given. On day 63 after the first injection, vaccine and placebo recipients gave samples. Clones were read by immunoSEQ multiplex PCR, and TCRdb kept only the in-frame ones, dropping some. The profile shows around 350,000 clones, 80% to 90% of them singletons. Material: peripheral blood, obtained in a trial of Ad26.COV2.S vaccine versus placebo. The receptors come from a person between 18 and 65 years old who received the Ad26.COV2.S COVID-19 vaccine or a placebo.

The genes are TRBV11-2 and TRBJ2-2; the match to TRBD2 covers 9 bases. V shed 6 bases and J 5 bases; nucleotides not matched to a gene: 10. Per germline, CDR1 SGHAT and CDR2 FQNNGV. This CDR3 comprises 16 residues. The CDR3 DNA reads as TGTGCCAGCAGTCTATTCCAGCGGGGGGAGACCGGGGAGCTGTTTTTT. Translating gives CASSLFQRGETGELFF. Variable domain in full (rest from reference TRBV11-2 and TRBJ2-2): EAGVAQSPRYKIIEKRQSVAFWCNPISGHATLYWYQQILGQGPKLLIQFQNNGVVDDSQLPKDRFSAERLKGVDSTLKIQPAKLEDSAVYLCASSLFQRGETGELFFGEGSRLTVL.

This chain joins TRBV19 and TRBJ2-7, with D possibly matching TRBD2 (5 bases). This CDR3 has 11 amino acids. Germline V lookup: CDR1 LNHDA, CDR2 SQIVND (reference sequence). Trimming took off 8 bases at V and 7 bases at J, with 12 bases between the two ends. The CDR3 loop is CASGPRGEQYF. The CDR3 bases are TGTGCCAGTGGGCCCCGAGGGGAGCAGTACTTC.

The chain employs TRBV7-9 and TRBJ1-6; D remains ambiguous. Germline V gives CDR1 SEHNR, CDR2 FQNEAQ (reference sequence). This CDR3 is 12 amino acids long. Trimming took off 5 bases at V and 7 bases at J, with 6 bases between the two ends. CDR3 nucleotides: TGTGCCAGCAGCCCAGAGAATTCACCCCTCCACTTT. Protein: CASSPENSPLHF.

The chain carries TRBV29-1 and TRBJ2-3, with D unclear. The CDR3 spans 15 residues. The V end lost 2 bases, the J end lost 0 bases, and 12 bases lay between the germline ends. In germline, CDR1 is SQVTM, CDR2 ANQGSEA. The CDR3: CSVEWGGRSTDTQYF. In DNA form, the CDR3 reads TGCAGCGTTGAATGGGGTGGGCGAAGCACAGATACGCAGTATTTT.

Turning to this clone: Mismatch with germline at one junction end may stem from a read error. The chain carries TRBV7-7 and TRBJ2-1, with a tentative D call TRBD2 (5 bases). This CDR3 comprises 15 residues. Germline V lookup: CDR1 SSHAT, CDR2 FNYEAQ (reference sequence). This CDR3 is CASSLGLDSYNEQFF. The CDR3 bases are TGTGCTAGCAGCCTCGGACTGGACTCCTACAATGAGCAGTTCTTC.

The J gene is TRBJ2-7, the V gene TRBV5-4; possibly TRBD1 for D (6 bases). Trimming took off 4 bases at V and 3 bases at J, with 17 bases between the two ends. Germline CDR1 reads SGHNT; CDR2 reads YYREEE (reference sequence). The CDR3 sequence is 15 residues long. The CDR3 sequence is CASSGMTGVLYEQYF. The CDR3 DNA is TGTGCCAGCAGCGGAATGACAGGAGTCCTCTACGAGCAGTACTTC.

This chain links TRBV10-2 with TRBJ1-5; D possibly corresponds to TRBD1 (5 bases). The CDR3 is 17 amino acids. Trimming removed 0 bases at V and 4 bases at J, with 16 bases between. Germline values: CDR1 WSHSY, CDR2 SAAADI. The CDR3 sequence is CASSESFGSSGNQPQHF. CDR3 coding DNA: TGCGCCAGCAGTGAGTCGTTCGGGTCCTCAGGGAATCAGCCCCAGCATTTT.

As regards this clone: A much larger clone differs from this one at a single base, so this may be a read error. The chain employs TRBV11-3 and TRBJ1-4, with D uncertain. V lost 1 base and J lost 2, with 5 bases in between. Germline values: CDR1 SGHNT, CDR2 YENEEA. The CDR3 is 14 residues long. CDR3 region: CASSLGGTNEKLFF. The CDR3 region has the DNA TGTGCCAGCAGCTTAGGAGGGACTAATGAAAAACTGTTTTTT.

The V and J genes are TRBV7-9 and TRBJ1-5; 10 bases align to TRBD1. This CDR3 has 15 residues. Trimming took 1 base from V and 6 from J; bases not matched to a gene: 3. CDR1 and CDR2 (germline): SEHNR, FQNEAQ (reference sequence). CDR3 region: CASSLGDRGGQPQHF. For the CDR3, the DNA is TGTGCCAGCAGCTTAGGGGACAGGGGAGGTCAGCCCCAGCATTTT.

The chain carries TRBV5-6 and TRBJ2-7; no clear D gene. The CDR3 contains 12 residues. Trimming stripped 0 bases from V and 3 bases from J, with 4 bases between. Germline V gene lookup returns CDR1 SGHDT and CDR2 YYEEEE. CDR3 sequence: CASSLDHYEQYF. The DNA for the CDR3 is TGTGCCAGCAGCTTGGACCACTACGAGCAGTACTTC.

The chain links TRBV5-1 to TRBJ2-3; D unclear. V lost 4 bases, J lost 3 bases, and 6 bases lay in between. The germline V gene encodes CDR1 SGHRS and CDR2 YFSETQ. The CDR3 is 12 amino acids. Here the CDR3 reads CASSRVTDTQYF. The CDR3 DNA sequence: TGCGCCAGCAGCCGAGTGACAGATACGCAGTATTTT.

The chain has TRBV5-1 and TRBJ2-7; tentatively, D is TRBD2 (5 bases). The CDR3 totals 14 residues. The V gene lost 3 bases and the J gene lost 0 bases, with 10 bases spanning the gap. From germline, CDR1 is SGHRS and CDR2 YFSETQ. CDR3 in amino acids: CASSSSGSSYEQYF. CDR3 nucleotide sequence: TGCGCCAGCAGCTCCTCGGGGTCCTCCTACGAGCAGTACTTC.

On this clone: A junction boundary mismatches the germline segment, possibly from a read error. The chain carries TRBV28 and TRBJ1-5, with D unresolved. Germline assignment: CDR1 MDHEN and CDR2 SYDVKM. The CDR3 is made up of 13 amino acids. CDR3 region: CASRQTTNRPQHF. CDR3 DNA: TGTGCCAGCAGACAAACTACCAATCGGCCCCAGCATTTT.

The chain has TRBV18 and TRBJ2-1, with D perhaps TRBD1 (5 bases). Germline V gives CDR1 KGHSH, CDR2 LQKENI. This CDR3 comprises 15 residues. V was clipped by 3 bases and J by 4 bases, with 13 bases between them. Written as DNA, the CDR3 is TGTGCCAGCTCACCGGTATCAGACAGTTACAATGAGCAGTTCTTC. It is translated as CASSPVSDSYNEQFF.

This clone appeared a few times. This chain joins TRBV30 and TRBJ1-3; D ambiguous. V lost 3 bases and J 0 bases, leaving 6 bases between the germline ends. Germline V gene data show CDR1 as GTSNPN and CDR2 as SVGIG (reference sequence). This CDR3 is built from 13 residues. CDR3 in amino acids: CAWSLNSGNTIYF. For the CDR3, the DNA is TGTGCCTGGAGCCTGAACTCTGGAAACACCATATATTTT.

This rearrangement joins TRBV27 to TRBJ2-3; the match to TRBD2 covers 12 bases. The CDR3 is 15 amino acids. From germline, CDR1 is MNHEY and CDR2 SMNVEV (reference sequence). The V segment lost 5 bases and the J segment 2 bases; nucleotides outside the gene matches: 2. The CDR3 coding sequence is TGTGCCAGCAGTCGACTAGCGGGGGTCACAGATACGCAGTATTTT. This encodes CASSRLAGVTDTQYF.

This clone was counted a single time. This chain joins TRBV5-4 and TRBJ2-5; TRBD1 aligns across 7 bases. The CDR3 sequence is 16 residues long. V was clipped by 2 bases and J by 2 bases; unmatched bases: 9. The V gene's germline CDR1 is SGHNT and CDR2 YYREEE (reference sequence). The CDR3 DNA follows: TGTGCCAGCAGCTTCGACTCCGGGACAGATCAAGAGACCCAGTACTTC. Amino acids: CASSFDSGTDQETQYF.

Only one count was recorded for this clone. The chain uses TRBV7-8 and TRBJ2-5; 8 bases align to TRBD2. Looked up from germline, CDR1 is SGHVS and CDR2 is FQNEAQ. V trimming: 3 bases; J trimming: 2 bases; junction bases outside the gene matches: 11. CDR3 length equals 17 residues. CDR3 bases: TGTGCCAGCAGCTTTTCAATCCCCAGCGGGGGACAAGAGACCCAGTACTTC. It translates to CASSFSIPSGGQETQYF.